These 15 T cell receptor beta chains were sequenced from one sample in a study of breast tumors, draining lymph nodes, adjacent tissues. The lymph nodes were axillary draining lymph nodes from breast cancer patients. Using its own MiXCR run on the multiplex PCR reads, TCRdb lists one record per CDR3 protein. This sample has about 180,000 distinct CDR3 sequences, with 30% to 35% found just once. The sample taken for sequencing was axillary lymph node tissue. Source of these receptors: a female donor with breast cancer. Some clones in this sample may be carry-over from other donors' samples.

This clonotype has at least ten counts. The genes are TRBV4-2 and TRBJ2-2; D remains unclear. V was cut by 5 bases and J by 0 bases, with 10 bases left in between. The germline gives CDR1 LGHNA, CDR2 YNFKEQ. The length of the CDR3 is 15 residues. The CDR3 sequence is CASSWTASNTGELFF. The CDR3 bases are TGTGCCAGCAGCTGGACGGCATCGAACACCGGGGAGCTGTTTTTT.

The table lists this clonotype with many counts. The chain recombines TRBV7-8 with TRBJ1-5, with 7 bases identical to TRBD1. The germline V gene has CDR1 SGHVS and CDR2 FQNEAQ. The trim removed 1 base at V and 4 bases at J, leaving 13 bases unmatched. This CDR3 has 18 residues. The CDR3 reads CASSLGWGTGARNQPQHF. The CDR3 DNA sequence: TGTGCCAGCAGCTTAGGTTGGGGTACAGGGGCCAGGAATCAGCCCCAGCATTTT.

This clonotype has a handful of counts. Sequence at one end of the junction differs from germline and may be a read error. The CDR3 loop reads CSARVRGIEAFF. CDR3 sequence (DNA): TGCAGTGCAAGAGTCCGAGGGATCGAAGCTTTCTTT. The chain couples TRBV20-1 to TRBJ1-1; D is uncertain. This CDR3 has 12 residues. Germline V gene lookup returns CDR1 DFQATT and CDR2 SNEGSKA (reference sequence).

This clonotype was counted at least ten times. The V and J genes are TRBV15 and TRBJ1-4, with D possibly matching TRBD1 (6 bases). The CDR3 has 15 residues. V was shortened by 3 bases and J by 2 bases, with 10 bases between the two germline ends. Germline V CDR1 and CDR2: LNHNV, YYDKDF (reference sequence). The CDR3 DNA follows: TGTGCCACCAGCAGGAATAGGGGGACTAATGAAAAACTGTTTTTT. Translated: CATSRNRGTNEKLFF.

This clonotype was counted only a few times. Given a much more abundant clone one base away, this may be a read error. The chain is built from TRBV20-1 and TRBJ1-5, with D possibly TRBD1 on 5 matching bases. V was clipped by 0 bases and J by 6 bases, with 15 bases between them. The CDR3 consists of 15 residues. Germline V lookup: CDR1 DFQATT, CDR2 SNEGSKA (reference sequence). The CDR3 here is CSARDGLGQTQPQHF. In nucleotides, the CDR3 is TGCAGTGCTAGAGATGGCCTGGGGCAAACTCAGCCCCAGCATTTT.

This clonotype was seen many times. The chain is built from TRBV7-9 and TRBJ2-7, with 9 bases matching TRBD1. The CDR3 runs 15 residues. J was trimmed by 2 bases and V by 2 bases; bases with no gene match: 4. Per the germline V gene, CDR1 is SEHNR and CDR2 is FQNEAQ (reference sequence). The CDR3 DNA is TGTGCCAGCAGCTTACCGGGACAGGGCACCTACGAGCAGTACTTC. Protein product: CASSLPGQGTYEQYF.

This clonotype has a count of ten or more. CDR3 amino acids: CASSTQGGGYGYTF. CDR3 DNA sequence: TGTGCCAGCAGTACCCAAGGGGGAGGCTATGGCTACACCTTC. The chain has TRBV6-5 and TRBJ1-2; possibly TRBD1 for D (6 bases). Trimming removed 5 bases at V and 4 bases at J, with 14 bases between. The CDR3 extends over 14 amino acids. Germline lookup yields CDR1 MNHEY and CDR2 SVGAGI.

The rearrangement links TRBV6-1 to TRBJ1-2; D is possibly TRBD1 (5 bases). The V gene lost 6 bases and the J gene lost 4 bases, with 18 bases spanning the gap. This CDR3 comprises 15 residues. Germline V gene sequence: CDR1 MNHNS, CDR2 SASEGT. The CDR3 region has the DNA TGTGCCAGCAGCCTCACGGGGGTTCTCCTCTATGGCTACACCTTC. Protein sequence: CASSLTGVLLYGYTF.

This clonotype was observed at least ten times. This chain uses TRBV6-2 or TRBV6-3 with TRBJ1-2; D unclear. Germline V gene lookup returns CDR1 MNHEY and CDR2 SVGEGT. This CDR3 is 13 amino acids long. V shed 4 bases and J shed 1 base, with 7 bases lying between them. CDR3: CASSLNVNYGYTF. CDR3 nucleotides: TGTGCCAGCAGTTTAAACGTTAACTATGGCTACACCTTC.

V usage is TRBV11-3 and J usage is TRBJ2-7; a weak D match, TRBD2 (5 bases). The CDR3 is made up of 15 amino acids. V was shortened by 7 bases and J by 2 bases, with 18 bases between the two germline ends. Per germline, CDR1 SGHNT and CDR2 YENEEA. The chain's CDR3 is CASTRVLGETYEQYF. Written as DNA, the CDR3 is TGTGCCAGCACACGGGTCCTCGGGGAGACCTACGAGCAGTACTTC. The entire variable domain, with the rest obtained from reference TRBV11-3 and TRBJ2-7, is as follows: EAGVVQSPRYKIIEKKQPVAFWCNPISGHNTLYWYLQNLGQGPELLIRYENEEAVDDSQLPKDRFSAERLKGVDSTLKIQPAELGDSAVYLCASTRVLGETYEQYFGPGTRLTVT.

In regard to this clonotype: A clone one base away is much larger, so this may be a read error. The chain uses TRBV7-9 and TRBJ2-1; D ambiguous. CDR1 is SEHNR, CDR2 FQNEAQ, per germline (reference sequence). CDR3 length: 13 amino acids. DNA of the CDR3: TGTGCCAGCACCTTAGAGACCTACAATGAGCAGTTCTTC. It yields the protein CASTLETYNEQFF.

This clonotype was counted many times. The gene calls are TRBV6-5 and TRBJ2-7; tentatively, D is TRBD1 (5 bases). Per germline, CDR1 MNHEY and CDR2 SVGAGI. Trimming took off 7 bases at V and 3 bases at J, with 16 bases between the two ends. CDR3 length: 14 amino acids. The CDR3 coding sequence is TGTGCCAGCATCAAAAGGGCAGGGTTCTACGAGCAGTACTTC. Amino acids: CASIKRAGFYEQYF.

As DNA, the CDR3 is TGTGCCAGCAGCTACCTCTACGAGCAGTACTTC. Translated, it gives CASSYLYEQYF. The chain employs TRBV3-1 and TRBJ2-7; D remains ambiguous. Germline CDR1 is LGHDT and CDR2 is YNNKEL (reference sequence). V was cut by 5 bases and J by 3 bases, with 5 bases left in between. The CDR3 runs 11 residues.

The chain couples TRBV5-4 to TRBJ2-1; D is ambiguous. The CDR3 covers 14 residues. The germline V gene has CDR1 SGHNT and CDR2 YYREEE (reference sequence). Trimming pared 4 bases from V and 7 bases from J, leaving 15 bases between. DNA for the CDR3: TGTGCCAGCAGCCTGATTAGTAGCAGGAATGAGCAGTTCTTC. Its translation: CASSLISSRNEQFF. Full variable domain (remainder filled in from reference TRBV5-4 and TRBJ2-1): ETGVTQSPTHLIKTRGQQVTLRCSSQSGHNTVSWYQQALGQGPQFIFQYYREEENGRGNFPPRFSGLQFPNYSSELNVNALELDDSALYLCASSLISSRNEQFFGPGTRLTVL.

In this sample, this clonotype turned up a few times. The rearrangement uses TRBV15 and TRBJ1-1; D call uncertain. V was cut by 0 bases and J by 4 bases, with 6 bases left in between. The CDR3 is 13 residues long. CDR1 LNHNV and CDR2 YYDKDF come from the germline V gene (reference sequence). The CDR3 here is CATSRDRATEAFF. Here the CDR3 DNA reads TGTGCCACCAGCAGAGATAGGGCCACTGAAGCTTTCTTT.